The text below deals with one T cell receptor (beta chain). In the authors' workflow: Cell counts per sample came from amplifying reference gene primers. Here immunoSEQ multiplex PCR was the method, and the copy in TCRdb shows in-frame clones only, minus some. That table is the source of V, J and clone size, and D and trimming were worked out from the DNA. The data show about 480,000 clones, with approximately 88% seen just once and 1.5% to 2% held by the top ten. This sample was included in a study of blood T cell repertoires in COVID-19. Membership in each cohort depended on participant-reported clinical history. Two negative PCRs, clearance, or symptom resolution were required of recovered Cohort 3 donors. In germline, CDR1 is LGHNA, CDR2 YSLEER. This CDR3 comprises 14 residues. The V segment lost 1 base and the J segment 5 bases; nucleotides outside the gene matches: 3.

The origin of this receptor is a woman aged 40 to 50 who had recovered from COVID-19. The sequencing input was PBMCs or T cells enriched from blood (not recorded which). The chain links TRBV4-3 to TRBJ1-2; 8 nucleotides line up with TRBD1. This CDR3 is CASSQVQGAYGYTF. CDR3 nucleotide sequence: TGCGCCAGCAGCCAAGTTCAGGGGGCGTATGGCTACACCTTC.